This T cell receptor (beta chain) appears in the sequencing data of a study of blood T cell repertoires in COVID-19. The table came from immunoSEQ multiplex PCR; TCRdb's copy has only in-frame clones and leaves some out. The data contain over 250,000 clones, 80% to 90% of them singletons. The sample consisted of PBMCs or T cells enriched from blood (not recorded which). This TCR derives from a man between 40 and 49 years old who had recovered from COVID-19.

CDR3 in amino acids: CASSLTNQPQHF. Here the CDR3 DNA reads TGTGCCAGCAGCCTCACTAATCAGCCCCAGCATTTT. The chain combines TRBV7-2 with TRBJ1-5; D is uncertain. The CDR3 covers 12 residues. Per germline, CDR1 SGHTA and CDR2 FQGNSA. V lost 5 bases and J 4 bases, leaving 6 bases between the germline ends.